The clone carrying this T cell receptor (beta chain) was seen repeatedly, ten times or more. Its antigen is as yet unknown. TCR beta CDR3 region amplification was performed from RNA transcripts. The HTBI primer set drove a first-round RT-PCR of the TCR CDR3. TCRdb analysed the multiplex PCR reads with MiXCR anew, one entry per CDR3 protein. Of some 560,000 distinct CDR3 sequences in the sample, roughly 14% were seen once. CDR1 and CDR2 from the germline V gene are MNHNS and SASEGT. Losses at the gene ends were 5 bases for V and 5 bases for J; bases not matched to a gene: 17. The CDR3 consists of 18 residues. Clinical symptoms, serum thyroxine, TRAb, thyroid ultrasound and orbital computed tomography informed diagnoses. The sample is drawn from a study of T cells in Graves' hyperthyroidism and ophthalmopathy. Findings and limits, study-wide: In the blood, most expanded thyroid clonotypes above 0.001 appeared as well.

The sample was blood. The chain recombines TRBV6-1 with TRBJ2-1, with 8 bases identical to TRBD1. The origin of this receptor is a woman aged 30 to 39 with Graves' hyperthyroidism. The CDR3 loop is CASSTGQGSWARNNEQFF. CDR3 sequence (DNA): TGTGCCAGCAGTACTGGACAGGGTAGTTGGGCACGTAACAATGAGCAGTTCTTC.